These 32 T cell receptor beta chains were all obtained from the same sample, sequenced in a study of tumor-infiltrating lymphocytes in primary liver carcinoma. A constant-region primer served to make TCR beta cDNA from approximately 490 ng total RNA. For TCR beta, libraries were produced by three nested multiplex PCR rounds using slightly modified ARM-PCR. Two initial PCR rounds of around 10 cycles each paired TRBV1-TRBV30 forward primers with a C-beta reverse primer. TCRdb re-called the multiplex PCR reads through MiXCR, storing one row per CDR3 protein. The sample consists of roughly 78,000 distinct CDR3 sequences, 70% to 80% of them appearing once. It was from around 18-30 mg of unsorted bulk tissue that RNA and DNA were co-extracted. The material sequenced was liver tumor tissue from sampling region 4. Subset meaning: tumor region T4, right-lateral pole. Receptor source: a woman aged 55-70 years with primary liver carcinoma and hepatitis B virus infection.

As regards this clonotype: One end of the junction is discordant with germline, which a read error may explain. CDR3 sequence reads: CASNDGTGGYNEHFF. CDR3 in DNA: TGTGCCAGCAATGACGGGACAGGGGGCTACAATGAGCACTTCTTC. The V call is TRBV6-4, the J call TRBJ2-1, with 12 nucleotides matching TRBD1. The CDR3 extends over 15 amino acids. Germline V lookup: CDR1 MRHNA, CDR2 SNTAGT.

As for this clonotype: A read error is likely, as this CDR3 ends without the conserved phenylalanine or tryptophan. This chain joins TRBV28 and TRBJ1-1; TRBD1 aligns across 7 bases. Per germline, CDR1 MDHEN and CDR2 SYDVKM. The CDR3 length is 13 residues. The CDR3, as DNA: TGTGTCAGCAGTTTGGGGGACAGATCTGAAGCTTTCTTG. The encoded protein is CVSSLGDRSEAFL.

Regarding this clonotype: The conserved phenylalanine or tryptophan normally closing the CDR3 is absent here, so this likely arose from a read error. The chain recombines TRBV11-3 with TRBJ2-5, with 8 positions matching TRBD2. The CDR3 loop spans 17 amino acids. CDR1 is SGHNT and CDR2 is YENEEA in the germline V gene. CDR3 nucleotide sequence: TGTGCAAGCAGCTTAGATGTCCCGGGACTAGGGGATGAGACCCAGTACCTC. It yields the protein CASSLDVPGLGDETQYL.

Notes on this clonotype: Sequence at one end of the junction differs from germline and may be a read error. The CDR3, as DNA: TGTGTCAGCATGAGAGGGCTCACCGGGGAGCGGTTTTTT. This encodes CVSMRGLTGERFF. The rearrangement joins TRBV12-3 or TRBV12-4 to TRBJ2-2, with a tentative D call TRBD2 (5 bases). CDR3 size: 13 residues.

This clonotype was seen a single time. Because it lacks the conserved phenylalanine or tryptophan at the end, this CDR3 is likely a read error. Because the CDR3's place on the DNA is in doubt, the DNA is left out and the CDR3 is given as listed by TCRdb. The chain combines TRBV6-6 with TRBJ1-5. CDR1 is MNHNY and CDR2 is SVGAGI in the germline V gene (reference sequence). The CDR3 totals 13 residues, both ends included. The CDR3 sequence is CASTRGEGQPHHL.

The CDR3 loop reads CASSFRLTGDAGELFF. CDR3 DNA: TGTGCCAGCAGTTTCCGACTAACTGGAGATGCGGGGGAGCTGTTTTTT. The chain links TRBV11-2 to TRBJ2-2, with D possibly matching TRBD2 (5 bases). Germline V lookup: CDR1 SGHAT, CDR2 FQNNGV. The CDR3 has 16 residues. V dropped 6 bases and J dropped 8 bases, with 22 bases sitting between them.

Regarding this clonotype: The CDR3 ends on some other residue instead of the conserved phenylalanine or tryptophan, so this is likely a read error. The J gene is TRBJ2-3, the V gene TRBV11-2; 9 nucleotides match TRBD2. This CDR3 region has 18 residues. J lost 4 bases, V lost 2 bases, and 13 bases had no gene match. Germline CDR1 is SGHAT and CDR2 is FQNNGV. The CDR3 spells CASSLTGLAGGPSDTQYL. The CDR3 DNA is TGTGCCAGCAGCTTAACGGGACTTGCGGGAGGGCCGTCAGATACGCAGTATTTA.

The chain has TRBV11-3 and TRBJ2-1, with a possible D match to TRBD1 (5 bases). The CDR3 loop spans 13 amino acids. Germline V gene data show CDR1 as SGHNT and CDR2 as YENEEA. This CDR3 is CTNSLGDSNEQFF. DNA for the CDR3: TGTACCAACAGTTTAGGAGACAGCAATGAGCAGTTCTTC.

At least ten counts were recorded for this clonotype. The J gene is TRBJ1-2, the V gene TRBV28; D is unresolved. The length of the CDR3 is 14 residues. From germline, CDR1 is MDHEN and CDR2 SYDVKM. V was shortened by 5 bases and J by 4 bases, with 14 bases between the two germline ends. As DNA, the CDR3 is TGTGCCAGCAGTCGAGGATCTCCAGGCTATGGCTACACCTTC. The encoded protein is CASSRGSPGYGYTF.

This clonotype came up many times. The chain couples TRBV4-1 to TRBJ2-1, with 8 positions matching TRBD2. CDR1 and CDR2 (germline): MGHRA, YSYEKL. After removal of 4 bases from V and 2 bases from J, the junction contained 1 base not matched to a gene. The CDR3 is 14 amino acids. CDR3 region: CASSPGLAYNEQFF. Written as DNA, the CDR3 is TGCGCCAGCAGCCCGGGACTAGCCTACAATGAGCAGTTCTTC.

With regard to this clonotype: An end of the junction differs from the germline gene, which may be a read error. The genes are TRBV29-1 and TRBJ1-1; D possibly corresponds to TRBD1 (5 bases). The CDR3 consists of 15 residues. The germline V gene has CDR1 SQVTM and CDR2 ANQGSEA. The CDR3 is CSVEGLMGRNTEAFF. CDR3 in DNA: TGCAGCGTTGAAGGACTTATGGGACGGAACACTGAAGCTTTTTTT.

With regard to this clonotype: At one of its ends the junction is not consistent with the germline gene, which may arise from a read error. This chain joins TRBV5-1 and TRBJ2-3; no definite D call. This CDR3 spans 15 amino acids. Germline V gene lookup returns CDR1 SGHRS and CDR2 YFSETQ. CDR3 sequence reads: CACSLRVVSTDTQYF. The CDR3 DNA is TGCGCCTGCAGCTTACGGGTGGTTAGTACAGATACGCAGTATTTT.

This clonotype showed up many times. V usage is TRBV5-3 and J usage is TRBJ1-2; unclear D gene. TRBV5-3 is given ORF status, its function remaining uncertain. The V end lost 6 bases, the J end lost 4 bases, and 16 bases lay between the germline ends. CDR3 length: 14 residues. CDR3 in amino acids: CARILGDLPYGYTF. The CDR3 DNA reads TGTGCCAGAATTCTCGGGGATCTTCCCTATGGCTACACCTTC.

This clonotype was found a few times. The rearrangement joins TRBV6-6 to TRBJ2-2; D may correspond to TRBD1 or TRBD2 (6 bases each). The length of the CDR3 is 15 residues. The V and J ends lost 11 bases and 2 bases respectively, with 18 bases between them. The germline gives CDR1 MNHNY, CDR2 SVGAGI (reference sequence). This chain's CDR3 is CACGYGGSNTGELFF. The CDR3 nucleotides read TGTGCCTGCGGTTACGGGGGCAGCAACACCGGGGAGCTGTTTTTT.

As to this clonotype: The junction shows a germline mismatch at one end, possibly a read error. This rearrangement joins TRBV28 to TRBJ2-3; possibly TRBD2 for D (5 bases). The CDR3 runs 13 residues. Germline V gene data show CDR1 as MDHEN and CDR2 as SYDVKM. CDR3 sequence: CGSRSGGRDTQYF. Written as DNA, the CDR3 is TGTGGCAGCAGATCCGGAGGACGCGATACGCAGTATTTT.

Comment on this clonotype: Germline is not matched at one junction end, which may reflect a read error. The chain recombines TRBV29-1 with TRBJ1-2; no definite D call. This CDR3 has 15 residues. The germline CDR1 and CDR2 sequences are SQVTM and ANQGSEA. The CDR3 here is CSVEISQRKGYGYAF. The CDR3, as DNA: TGCAGCGTTGAGATTTCCCAAAGGAAAGGCTATGGCTACGCCTTC.

V and J are TRBV11-2 and TRBJ2-7, with no clear D. Germline V gives CDR1 SGHAT, CDR2 FQNNGV. The V and J ends lost 2 bases and 12 bases respectively, with 20 bases between them. This CDR3 has 14 residues. The CDR3 DNA is TGTGCCAGCAGCTTACATGTCGTCATCCCCGATCTGTACTTC. Residues: CASSLHVVIPDLYF.

Turning to this clonotype: A read error may account for a junction end that differs from germline. The chain joins TRBV12-3 or TRBV12-4 to TRBJ2-1, with 11 bases matching TRBD2. The length of the CDR3 is 18 residues. The chain's CDR3 is CASSKTGGTSGSYNEQLF. The CDR3 DNA follows: TGTGCCAGCAGTAAAACCGGGGGGACTAGCGGATCCTACAATGAGCAGCTCTTC.

With respect to this clonotype: A read error is possible here, since a much larger clone lies one base away. The chain couples TRBV28 to TRBJ2-3, with D perhaps matching TRBD1 or TRBD2 (5 bases each). This CDR3 comprises 14 residues. The V gene's germline CDR1 is MDHEN and CDR2 SYDVKM. In nucleotides, the CDR3 is TGTGCCAGCAGCTCCACAAGGGGAGCAGATACGCGGTATTTT. Encoded protein: CASSSTRGADTRYF.

CDR3 sequence: CADSFGEGAGYTF. Written as DNA, the CDR3 is TGTGCCGACAGCTTTGGGGAAGGGGCTGGCTACACCTTC. The chain joins TRBV7-9 to TRBJ1-2, with a weak D call TRBD1 (5 bases). The CDR3 spans 13 residues. The germline CDR1 and CDR2 sequences are SEHNR and FQNEAQ (reference sequence). Trimming took 11 bases from V and 7 from J, leaving 20 bases between them.

As to this clonotype: A single base separates this from a much larger clone, so it may be a read error. The chain has TRBV28 and TRBJ2-3, with D tentatively TRBD1 (5 bases). Germline assignment: CDR1 MDHEN and CDR2 SYDVKM. V dropped 3 bases and J dropped 0 bases, with 16 bases sitting between them. CDR3 length: 17 amino acids. The CDR3 region has the DNA TGTGCCAGCAGTTTGGACAAGGGGTCGGCCAGCACAGATACGCAGTATTTT. It translates to CASSLDKGSASTDTQYF.

Remarks on this clonotype: The junction departs from germline at one end; a sequencing error may be responsible. CDR3 in DNA: TGTACCAGCAGTGACCCGGGAGGCGCTGCCTACGAGCAGTACTTC. It specifies CTSSDPGGAAYEQYF. The V and J genes are TRBV6-1 and TRBJ2-7; the match to TRBD2 covers 7 bases. The CDR3 sequence is 15 residues long. From germline, CDR1 is MNHNS and CDR2 SASEGT.

About this clonotype: One end of the junction varies from germline; a read error may be responsible. The genes are TRBV11-2 and TRBJ1-1, with D possibly matching TRBD1 (5 bases). The CDR3 has 17 residues. Germline CDR1 is SGHAT and CDR2 is FQNNGV. The DNA of the CDR3 is TGTGCCAGGAGCTCCCAACTGACGCGAGGGGCGAACACTGAAGCTTTCTTT. This codes for CARSSQLTRGANTEAFF.

On this clonotype: Being one base from a much bigger clone, this may be a read error. CDR3 protein: CAWGGTDTLYF. The CDR3 nucleotides are TGTGCCTGGGGGGGCACAGATACGCTGTATTTT. This rearrangement joins TRBV30 to TRBJ2-3; D may be TRBD1 (6 bases). The CDR3 sequence is 11 residues long. Per germline, CDR1 GTSNPN and CDR2 SVGIG (reference sequence).

This clonotype occurred a few times. Mismatch with germline at one junction end may stem from a read error. The chain uses TRBV29-1 and TRBJ1-1; D may be TRBD1 (6 bases). This CDR3 contains 13 residues. Germline CDR1 is SQVTM and CDR2 is ANQGSEA. The CDR3 bases are TGCAGTGTTGAATACGACAGGAACACTGAAGCTTTGTTT. Its translation: CSVEYDRNTEALF. Combining the CDR3 with reference TRBV29-1 and TRBJ1-1 gives the whole variable domain SAVISQKPSRDICQRGTSLTIQCQVDSQVTMMFWYRQQPGQSLTLIATANQGSEATYESGFVIDKFPISRPNLTFSTLTVSNMSPEDSSIYLCSVEYDRNTEALFGQGTRLTVV.

The gene calls are TRBV4-1 and TRBJ2-1, with D perhaps TRBD2 (6 bases). The CDR3 consists of 16 residues. The V and J ends lost 1 base and 13 bases respectively, with 23 bases between them. Germline loops: CDR1 MGHRA, CDR2 YSYEKL. Here the CDR3 reads CASSQGLALEGWNQFF. For the CDR3, the DNA is TGCGCCAGCAGCCAAGGTCTCGCGCTGGAGGGCTGGAACCAGTTCTTC.

This clonotype was seen a handful of times. This may arise from a read error, as a much more abundant clone is one base away. This sequence joins TRBV12-3 or TRBV12-4 and TRBJ2-1; tentatively, D is TRBD1 (8 bases). The CDR3 is 13 amino acids. The germline V and J ends were trimmed by 5 bases and 10 bases, with 15 bases remaining between them. CDR3 loop: CASSVGGDREQFF. The CDR3 bases are TGTGCCAGCAGTGTGGGGGGGGACAGGGAGCAGTTCTTC.

The chain carries TRBV28 and TRBJ2-2; possible D gene TRBD2, 6 bases. CDR1 is MDHEN and CDR2 is SYDVKM in the germline V gene. The CDR3 contains 16 residues. The ends were cut back, 10 bases at V and 5 bases at J, with 23 bases in the middle. The CDR3 DNA is TGTGCCAATAGTTTCCCCCCCGGGGGAGGAACCGGGGAGCTGTTTTTT. As protein: CANSFPPGGGTGELFF.

As for this clonotype: The CDR3 does not end in the conserved phenylalanine or tryptophan, so this is likely a read error. This chain joins TRBV30 and TRBJ1-6; tentative D call: TRBD1 (5 bases). Deletions cut 4 bases from V and 7 bases from J, with 17 bases between. Germline V gene data show CDR1 as GTSNPN and CDR2 as SVGIG (reference sequence). The CDR3 spans 15 residues. DNA of the CDR3: TGTGCCTGGACCCGGGACGGGGTTAGGAATTCACCCCTCCACCTT. As protein: CAWTRDGVRNSPLHL.

Note on this clonotype: The junction departs from germline at one end; a sequencing error may be responsible. The J gene is TRBJ2-7, the V gene TRBV11-2; 7 nucleotides align to TRBD1. CDR3 length: 12 amino acids. CDR1 is SGHAT, CDR2 FQNNGV, per germline. The CDR3 is CASSFPQGERCF. The CDR3 coding sequence is TGTGCCAGCAGCTTTCCCCAGGGGGAGCGGTGCTTC. Combining the CDR3 with reference TRBV11-2 and TRBJ2-7 gives the whole variable domain EAGVAQSPRYKIIEKRQSVAFWCNPISGHATLYWYQQILGQGPKLLIQFQNNGVVDDSQLPKDRFSAERLKGVDSTLKIQPAKLEDSAVYLCASSFPQGERCFGPGTRLTVT.

The chain carries TRBV7-9 and TRBJ2-1, with a weak D call TRBD1 (6 bases). Germline CDR1 and CDR2: SEHNR and FQNEAQ (reference sequence). V lost 5 bases and J lost 9, with 14 bases in between. The CDR3 loop spans 13 amino acids. CDR3 in amino acids: CASSNTQGIEQFF. In DNA, the CDR3 is TGTGCCAGCAGCAACACACAGGGCATTGAGCAGTTCTTC.

Worth noting for this clonotype: One junction end does not reproduce the germline sequence, and a read error may be involved. The chain links TRBV12-3 or TRBV12-4 to TRBJ1-5; D not resolved. The CDR3 is made up of 13 amino acids. In DNA form, the CDR3 reads TGTGGCACCTCGGACTCTGGGGATCAGTCCCAGCATTTT. This translates into CGTSDSGDQSQHF.